The next 23 T cell receptor beta chains were all read from a single sample in a study of cytomegalovirus exposure and HLA in healthy donors (dated by TCRdb to about 2017). The library came from the immunoSEQ multiplex PCR assay. For the multiplex PCR, a mixture combining 60 forward primers for TCR Vbeta segments and 13 reverse primers for TCR Jbeta segments was used. TCRdb's version of the immuneACCESS table is confined to in-frame rearrangements and falls short of the full clone set. An unresolved V gene accounts for under half of the shortfall where checked; the remainder is of unknown origin. This sample has roughly 180,000 clones in its table, and roughly four fifths of those were observed once. The ten biggest clones cover around 1.5% of the sample. Sample: PBMCs. The origin of the receptors is a man aged 18 to 30 in good health and CMV-seronegative.

The chain combines TRBV6-6 with TRBJ1-5; 7 bases are shared with TRBD1. Trimming took 6 bases from V and 6 from J; bases not matched to a gene: 8. Germline CDR1 MNHNY, CDR2 SVGAGI (reference sequence). The CDR3 sequence is 14 residues long. The CDR3 sequence: CASSPETGSQPQHF. Written as DNA, the CDR3 is TGTGCCAGCAGCCCAGAGACAGGGTCTCAGCCCCAGCATTTT.

The sample holds a few counts of this clone. CDR3 region: CASSLGRENTIYF. For the CDR3, the DNA is TGTGCCAGCAGTTTGGGTCGGGAAAACACCATATATTTT. V gene TRBV28 combines with J gene TRBJ1-3, with D hard to call. Trimming removed 3 bases from V and 6 bases from J, with 9 bases in between. This CDR3 comprises 13 residues. CDR1 MDHEN and CDR2 SYDVKM come from the germline V gene. Full variable domain (missing parts from reference TRBV28 and TRBJ1-3): DVKVTQSSRYLVKRTGEKVFLECVQDMDHENMFWYRQDPGLGLRLIYFSYDVKMKEKGDIPEGYSVSREKKERFSLILESASTNQTSMYLCASSLGRENTIYFGEGSWLTVV.

CDR3 sequence: CASSMRGGRGNNEQFF. The CDR3 bases are TGTGCCAGTAGTATGCGGGGCGGGAGGGGTAACAATGAGCAGTTCTTC. The rearrangement joins TRBV19 to TRBJ2-1; 9 bases agree with TRBD2. The CDR3 consists of 16 residues. Germline V gene sequence: CDR1 LNHDA, CDR2 SQIVND (reference sequence). V was clipped by 3 bases and J by 5 bases; unmatched bases: 8.

V gene TRBV10-3 combines with J gene TRBJ1-2; no reliable D call. V was trimmed by 7 bases and J by 4 bases, leaving 7 bases between them. Germline V gene lookup returns CDR1 ENHRY and CDR2 SYGVKD. The CDR3 spans 11 residues. In DNA form, the CDR3 reads TGTGCCATCACCAGTATCTATGGCTACACCTTC. Translation gives CAITSIYGYTF.

The V call is TRBV9, the J call TRBJ1-1, with 9 bases matching TRBD1. The CDR3 spans 15 residues. The germline V gene has CDR1 SGDLS and CDR2 YYNGEE. After removal of 3 bases from V and 1 base from J, the junction contained 4 bases not matched to a gene. In DNA, the CDR3 is TGTGCCAGCAGCGGTTACAGGGGGCGGAACACTGAAGCTTTCTTT. Translating it yields CASSGYRGRNTEAFF. Filled out from reference TRBV9 and TRBJ1-1, the complete variable domain reads DSGVTQTPKHLITATGQRVTLRCSPRSGDLSVYWYQQSLDQGLQFLIQYYNGEERAKGNILERFSAQQFPDLHSELNLSSLELGDSALYFCASSGYRGRNTEAFFGQGTRLTVV.

The chain links TRBV6-5 to TRBJ1-6, with 7 bases fitting TRBD1. Germline CDR1 reads MNHEY; CDR2 reads SVGAGI. The CDR3 length is 14 residues. The trim removed 6 bases at V and 7 bases at J, leaving 6 bases unmatched. The CDR3 protein is CASSRQGQNSPLHF. The CDR3 DNA reads TGTGCCAGCAGCCGACAGGGTCAAAATTCACCCCTCCACTTT.

The chain employs TRBV7-2 and TRBJ1-1; 7 bases map to TRBD1. The J segment lost 5 bases and the V segment lost 5 bases, leaving 5 bases of the junction unmatched. CDR1 is SGHTA, CDR2 FQGNSA, per germline. The CDR3 loop spans 13 amino acids. The CDR3 DNA is TGTGCCAGCAGCGCACACAGGGGAACTGAAGCTTTCTTT. Its protein product is CASSAHRGTEAFF.

This chain connects TRBV30 to TRBJ1-1, with 8 bases lining up with TRBD1. Losses at the gene ends were 8 bases for V and 3 bases for J; bases not matched to a gene: 5. The CDR3 contains 12 residues. Germline V gene sequence: CDR1 GTSNPN, CDR2 SVGIG (reference sequence). CDR3 sequence (DNA): TGTGCCGGAATGACAGGGGACACTGAAGCTTTCTTT. It codes for CAGMTGDTEAFF.

The chain links TRBV10-2 to TRBJ1-4; D is unresolved. Germline CDR1 WSHSY, CDR2 SAAADI. This CDR3 has 16 amino acids. The V and J ends lost 0 bases and 6 bases respectively, with 14 bases between them. The CDR3 DNA is TGCGCCAGCAGTGAGTCGACTCGGTGGTTCGATGAAAAACTGTTTTTT. As protein: CASSESTRWFDEKLFF.

The chain joins TRBV28 to TRBJ1-1, with TRBD1 matching over 7 bases. This CDR3 has 15 amino acids. Per the germline V gene, CDR1 is MDHEN and CDR2 is SYDVKM. V was pared by 7 bases and J by 2 bases, with 10 bases of the junction left unmatched. This CDR3 is CASILRDSYNTEAFF. The CDR3 bases are TGTGCCAGCATACTCCGGGACAGCTATAACACTGAAGCTTTCTTT.

The chain employs TRBV6-6 and TRBJ1-1, with 7 bases identical to TRBD1. The CDR3 has 16 amino acids. The V segment lost 5 bases and the J segment 1 base; nucleotides outside the gene matches: 10. CDR1 is MNHNY and CDR2 is SVGAGI in the germline V gene (reference sequence). The CDR3 bases are TGTGCCAGCAGTCCGAGGCAGACAGGGCAGAACACTGAAGCTTTCTTT. Translated, it gives CASSPRQTGQNTEAFF.

The chain links TRBV7-2 to TRBJ2-1; 9 nucleotides match TRBD2. Germline values: CDR1 SGHTA, CDR2 FQGNSA. J lost 9 bases, V lost 2 bases, and 17 bases had no gene match. The CDR3 is 18 amino acids. CDR3 region: CASSLHPRGNSGGSEQFF. CDR3 coding DNA: TGTGCCAGCAGCTTACACCCTCGAGGAAATAGCGGGGGAAGTGAGCAGTTCTTC.

In regard to this clone: This CDR3 is also generated by other DNA sequences in the sample. V gene TRBV28 combines with J gene TRBJ2-5, with TRBD2 as a possible D gene (6 bases). The germline gives CDR1 MDHEN, CDR2 SYDVKM. Trimming took off 5 bases at V and 1 base at J, with 11 bases between the two ends. The CDR3 is 14 amino acids. The CDR3 DNA is TGTGCCAGCAGTCCGTTAGCGGTCCAAGAGACCCAGTACTTC. Amino acid sequence: CASSPLAVQETQYF.

V usage is TRBV5-4 and J usage is TRBJ1-2; possible D gene TRBD1, 5 bases. The germline gives CDR1 SGHNT, CDR2 YYREEE (reference sequence). The CDR3 spans 13 residues. V lost 0 bases and J 8 bases, leaving 11 bases between the germline ends. The CDR3 loop is CASSLGQLGGYTF. CDR3 bases: TGTGCCAGCAGCTTGGGACAGTTGGGAGGCTACACCTTC.

The chain couples TRBV5-1 to TRBJ1-1, with 8 bases aligning to TRBD1. The CDR3 sequence is 15 residues long. V was pared by 0 bases and J by 4 bases, with 5 bases of the junction left unmatched. Germline CDR1 is SGHRS and CDR2 is YFSETQ. The CDR3 loop reads CASSLGTGSVTEAFF. Written as DNA, the CDR3 is TGCGCCAGCAGCTTGGGGACAGGGTCGGTCACTGAAGCTTTCTTT.

This clone has just a few counts. This chain links TRBV5-6 with TRBJ2-3; 8 nucleotides align to TRBD1. V was pared by 3 bases and J by 0 bases, with 6 bases of the junction left unmatched. The CDR3 runs to 16 residues. Germline V lookup: CDR1 SGHDT, CDR2 YYEEEE. CDR3 residues: CASSWGTGTSTDTQYF. As DNA, the CDR3 is TGTGCCAGCAGCTGGGGGACAGGCACTAGCACAGATACGCAGTATTTT.

The V call is TRBV19, the J call TRBJ1-2; the D is unclear. The CDR3 is 12 amino acids. Trimming took off 5 bases at V and 7 bases at J, with 11 bases between the two ends. Germline V gene lookup returns CDR1 LNHDA and CDR2 SQIVND (reference sequence). The CDR3 nucleotides are TGTGCCAGTAGTGCCCTCCGGGGTGGCTACACCTTC. Its protein product is CASSALRGGYTF. Full variable domain (outside the CDR3, taken from reference TRBV19 and TRBJ1-2): DGGITQSPKYLFRKEGQNVTLSCEQNLNHDAMYWYRQDPGQGLRLIYYSQIVNDFQKGDIAEGYSVSREKKESFPLTVTSAQKNPTAFYLCASSALRGGYTFGSGTRLTVV.

The count of this clone is one. This chain joins TRBV19 and TRBJ2-7; 7 bases fit TRBD1. The V segment lost 6 bases and the J segment 5 bases; nucleotides outside the gene matches: 10. The germline gives CDR1 LNHDA, CDR2 SQIVND (reference sequence). This CDR3 spans 14 amino acids. CDR3 DNA sequence: TGTGCCAGTAGACGGACAGGATTAACCCACGAGCAGTACTTC. The encoded protein is CASRRTGLTHEQYF.

The J gene is TRBJ1-5, the V gene TRBV6-1; the D gene is possibly TRBD1 (6 bases). The CDR3 covers 14 residues. Germline V CDR1 and CDR2: MNHNS, SASEGT. Between the trimmed V and J ends, which lost 2 bases and 11 bases, there was a span of 16 bases. The DNA of the CDR3 is TGTGCCAGCAGTGAATCGGGGCAGGGGAAATCCCAGCATTTT. Its protein product is CASSESGQGKSQHF.

The rearrangement links TRBV5-1 to TRBJ2-7, with TRBD2 identical over 8 bases. V gave up 0 bases and J gave up 4 bases; unmatched junction bases: 9. The CDR3 is 16 residues long. Germline V gives CDR1 SGHRS, CDR2 YFSETQ. The CDR3 reads CASSLEGGGPVYEQYF. CDR3 bases: TGCGCCAGCAGCTTGGAGGGCGGGGGGCCGGTATACGAGCAGTACTTC.

Concerning this clone itself: Distinct nucleotide sequences in the sample also encode this CDR3. The chain joins TRBV5-1 to TRBJ1-5; tentatively, D is TRBD1 (5 bases). The germline V and J ends were trimmed by 1 base and 6 bases, with 11 bases remaining between them. Germline V gives CDR1 SGHRS, CDR2 YFSETQ. This CDR3 is 14 amino acids long. The DNA for the CDR3 is TGCGCCAGCAGCTTGAGGGGAGGAGGTCAGCCCCAGCATTTT. Translation gives CASSLRGGGQPQHF.

The chain employs TRBV7-3 and TRBJ2-5, with 8 bases matching TRBD1. With V trimmed by 5 bases and J by 5 bases, 7 bases remained unmatched. The CDR3 is made up of 14 amino acids. The germline CDR1 and CDR2 sequences are SGHTA and FQGTGA. The CDR3 region has the DNA TGTGCCAGCAGCCCCTCGACAGGGGTGGAGACCCAGTACTTC. Translated: CASSPSTGVETQYF.

The V call is TRBV7-2, the J call TRBJ1-1; D is unclear. The germline V gene encodes CDR1 SGHTA and CDR2 FQGNSA. V lost 2 bases, J lost 0 bases, and 10 bases lay in between. The CDR3 length is 15 residues. As DNA, the CDR3 is TGTGCCAGCAGCTTACAGTCAGTCTTGAACACTGAAGCTTTCTTT. Translated: CASSLQSVLNTEAFF. The full variable domain, in which reference TRBV7-2 and TRBJ1-1 provide the parts outside the CDR3, is GAGVSQSPSNKVTEKGKDVELRCDPISGHTALYWYRQSLGQGLEFLIYFQGNSAPDKSGLPSDRFSAERTGGSVSTLTIQRTQQEDSAVYLCASSLQSVLNTEAFFGQGTRLTVV.